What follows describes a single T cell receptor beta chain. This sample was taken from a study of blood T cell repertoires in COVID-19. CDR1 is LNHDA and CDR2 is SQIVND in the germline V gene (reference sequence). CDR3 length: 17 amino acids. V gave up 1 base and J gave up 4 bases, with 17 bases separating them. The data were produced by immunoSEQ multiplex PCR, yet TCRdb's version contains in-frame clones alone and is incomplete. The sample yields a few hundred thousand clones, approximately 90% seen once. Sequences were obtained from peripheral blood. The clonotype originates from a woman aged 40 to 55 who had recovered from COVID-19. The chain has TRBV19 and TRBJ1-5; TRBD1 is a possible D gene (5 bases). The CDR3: CASSIGPGKGANQPQHF. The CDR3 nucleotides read TGTGCCAGTAGTATAGGACCTGGGAAAGGGGCAAATCAGCCCCAGCATTTT.